What follows are 17 T cell receptor beta chains derived from one specimen sequenced in a study of T cells after yellow fever vaccination. MiXCR, applied by TCRdb to the 5' RACE reads, yields one record per CDR3 protein. Of 250,000 to 300,000 distinct CDR3 sequences listed, around 5.3% are singletons. The starting material was CD4+ T cells sorted from PBMCs, obtained on the day of the yellow fever booster vaccination. These receptors were obtained from a man aged 18 to 30 who received the YFV17D yellow fever vaccine.

The chain is built from TRBV5-1 and TRBJ2-5; 12 bases align to TRBD2. The junction had 8 bases not matched to a gene; V was cut back by 4 bases and J by 1 base. The CDR3 length is 17 residues. CDR1 and CDR2 (germline): SGHRS, YFSETQ. CDR3 sequence: CASSPPGLAGPQETQYF. CDR3 bases: TGCGCCAGCAGCCCTCCCGGACTAGCGGGGCCCCAAGAGACCCAGTACTTC.

The V and J genes are TRBV13 and TRBJ1-2; no reliable D call. The V end was cut by 5 bases, the J end by 0 bases, with 10 bases between. The CDR3 runs 14 residues. Germline V lookup: CDR1 PRHDT, CDR2 FYEKMQ (reference sequence). CDR3 bases: TGTGCCAGCAGCCCCCGGGTAGCTAACTATGGCTACACCTTC. Translating gives CASSPRVANYGYTF.

This clonotype was seen a few times. The CDR3: CAWSSGGRSSWGISYTF. Written as DNA, the CDR3 is TGTGCCTGGAGTTCGGGGGGCAGGTCCTCCTGGGGGATTAGCTACACCTTC. V gene TRBV30 combines with J gene TRBJ1-2; the D gene is possibly TRBD1 (6 bases). CDR3 size: 17 residues. With 2 bases removed from V and 9 bases from J, the gap between germline ends came to 28 bases. The V gene's germline CDR1 is GTSNPN and CDR2 SVGIG (reference sequence). Using reference TRBV30 and TRBJ1-2 for the parts outside the CDR3, the full variable domain is SQTIHQWPATLVQPVGSPLSLECTVEGTSNPNLYWYRQAAGRGLQLLFYSVGIGQISSEVPQNLSASRPQDRQFILSSKKLLLSDSGFYLCAWSSGGRSSWGISYTFGSGTRLTVV.

This clonotype was observed a few times. This CDR3 reads CASSTLQGLGNQPQHF. The CDR3 DNA reads as TGTGCCAGCAGCACCTTACAGGGCCTGGGGAACCAGCCCCAGCATTTT. The chain carries TRBV7-2 and TRBJ1-5; a possible D gene is TRBD1 (6 bases). There are 16 residues in the CDR3. V lost 5 bases and J 7 bases, leaving 21 bases between the germline ends. Germline values: CDR1 SGHTA, CDR2 FQGNSA.

This clonotype was seen only a few times. The chain carries TRBV4-2 and TRBJ2-1; D not certain. CDR1 LGHNA and CDR2 YNFKEQ come from the germline V gene. This CDR3 has 14 residues. The V gene lost 0 bases and the J gene lost 12 bases, with 15 bases spanning the gap. CDR3 protein: CASSQEQKDPRQFF. The CDR3 coding sequence is TGTGCCAGCAGCCAAGAGCAGAAGGACCCTAGGCAGTTCTTC.

The chain employs TRBV6-5 and TRBJ1-6, with TRBD1 matching over 7 bases. The trim removed 6 bases at V and 11 bases at J, leaving 13 bases unmatched. This CDR3 contains 15 residues. Germline lookup yields CDR1 MNHEY and CDR2 SVGAGI. Written as DNA, the CDR3 is TGTGCCAGCAGCTACGAGGGGAGGGGGCGGACACCCCTCCACTTT. It specifies CASSYEGRGRTPLHF.

V gene TRBV7-2 combines with J gene TRBJ2-3; TRBD2 might be the D (6 bases). Germline CDR1 is SGHTA and CDR2 is FQGNSA. V gave up 5 bases and J gave up 4 bases, with 10 bases separating them. This CDR3 is built from 13 residues. CDR3 amino acids: CASSARDSDTQYF. Here the CDR3 DNA reads TGTGCCAGCAGCGCCAGGGACTCAGATACGCAGTATTTT.

There are many counts of this clonotype. This chain links TRBV10-3 with TRBJ1-6; 8 bases agree with TRBD1. Germline assignment: CDR1 ENHRY and CDR2 SYGVKD. V lost 5 bases and J lost 12; bases outside the gene matches: 6. The CDR3 extends over 13 amino acids. The DNA of the CDR3 is TGTGCCATCAGTCCCCGGGACAGGCAACCCCTCCACTTT. Translated, it gives CAISPRDRQPLHF.

The chain has TRBV27 and TRBJ2-1; 13 bases fit TRBD2. Germline lookup yields CDR1 MNHEY and CDR2 SMNVEV (reference sequence). The CDR3 runs to 19 residues. After removal of 7 bases from V and 0 bases from J, the junction contained 12 bases not matched to a gene. The CDR3 DNA reads TGTGCCAGCACTAGAATGGGACTAGCGGGGCCTAGCTCCTACAATGAGCAGTTCTTC. Translated, it gives CASTRMGLAGPSSYNEQFF.

This clonotype was seen only a few times. This chain uses TRBV7-3 with TRBJ1-1, with a weak D call TRBD1 (6 bases). From germline, CDR1 is SGHTA and CDR2 FQGTGA. This CDR3 is 14 amino acids long. V lost 8 bases, J lost 1 base, and 14 bases lay in between. DNA of the CDR3: TGTGCCAGCGCACCGGGACACTCGAACACTGAAGCTTTCTTT. Its protein is CASAPGHSNTEAFF.

V gene TRBV4-1 combines with J gene TRBJ2-2; TRBD1 matches 7 bases. Germline V lookup: CDR1 MGHRA, CDR2 YSYEKL. The V and J ends lost 1 base and 5 bases, in that order; junction bases with no gene match: 7. CDR3 length equals 16 residues. The CDR3 sequence is CASSQGVRGRTGELFF. CDR3 DNA: TGCGCCAGCAGCCAAGGAGTGAGGGGGCGGACCGGGGAGCTGTTTTTT.

This clonotype came up many times. The chain employs TRBV5-6 and TRBJ2-5; no clear D gene. V dropped 7 bases and J dropped 7 bases, with 14 bases sitting between them. This CDR3 is 12 amino acids long. CDR1 and CDR2 from the germline V gene are SGHDT and YYEEEE. CDR3 amino acids: CASGRTSGTQYF. The CDR3, as DNA: TGTGCCAGCGGAAGAACTTCGGGGACCCAGTACTTC.

This clonotype was observed a few times. V gene TRBV6-2 or TRBV6-3 combines with J gene TRBJ1-6; D gene uncertain. The CDR3 is made up of 14 amino acids. The V end lost 2 bases, the J end lost 8 bases, and 10 bases lay between the germline ends. Germline loops: CDR1 MNHEY, CDR2 SVGEGT. For the CDR3, the DNA is TGTGCCAGCAGTTACGGCCTTGGGGATTCACCCCTCCACTTT. Its translation is CASSYGLGDSPLHF.

There are a few counts of this clonotype. This chain connects TRBV9 to TRBJ2-7; D ambiguous. Germline V lookup: CDR1 SGDLS, CDR2 YYNGEE. Trimming removed 3 bases at V and 6 bases at J, with 13 bases between. This CDR3 contains 13 residues. The CDR3 reads CASSGTIRSEQYF. In nucleotides, the CDR3 is TGTGCCAGCAGCGGGACGATACGTTCCGAGCAGTACTTC.

The table lists this clonotype with a few counts. The chain links TRBV6-6 to TRBJ1-3; D not resolved. Germline CDR1 and CDR2: MNHNY and SVGAGI (reference sequence). Trimming left V 5 bases short and J 0 bases short, with 14 bases between. CDR3 length: 16 residues. The CDR3 region is CASSLRGRFSGNTIYF. The CDR3 region has the DNA TGTGCCAGCAGTCTCCGCGGCCGCTTCTCTGGAAACACCATATATTTT.

This clonotype was recorded many times. This sequence joins TRBV3-1 and TRBJ2-1; D is unresolved. The V end was cut by 0 bases, the J end by 5 bases, with 8 bases between. The germline V gene has CDR1 LGHDT and CDR2 YNNKEL (reference sequence). The CDR3 spans 14 residues. The CDR3 here is CASSQDTVDNEQFF. CDR3 bases: TGTGCCAGCAGCCAAGATACCGTCGACAATGAGCAGTTCTTC.

This clonotype was recorded a few times. The V call is TRBV6-6, the J call TRBJ1-1; D gene ambiguous. V was trimmed by 8 bases and J by 1 base, leaving 14 bases between them. The CDR3 consists of 14 residues. Germline V gene sequence: CDR1 MNHNY, CDR2 SVGAGI (reference sequence). The CDR3 DNA sequence: TGTGCCAGCGCCTTGGACCCCACGAACACTGAAGCTTTCTTT. This translates into CASALDPTNTEAFF.